This T cell receptor (beta chain) is from a study of blood T cell repertoires in COVID-19. Using immunoSEQ multiplex PCR, the repertoire was profiled, and TCRdb retains in-frame clones only, with some absent. Altogether around 100,000 clones are present, approximately 90% being singletons, with the ten largest covering 5% to 5.5%. Germline V CDR1 and CDR2: MNHEY, SVGAGI. The CDR3 has 14 amino acids. After removal of 8 bases from V and 9 bases from J, the junction contained 11 bases not matched to a gene. The TCR comes from a man aged 45 to 65 with acute or convalescent COVID-19. The chain combines TRBV6-5 with TRBJ2-1; 9 nucleotides align to TRBD2. The sequencing sample was made of peripheral blood. CDR3 loop: CASETGTSIVEQFF. For the CDR3, the DNA is TGTGCCAGCGAGACCGGGACTAGCATCGTTGAGCAGTTCTTC.